The rows below give T cell receptor beta chains drawn from one sample of a study of Ad26.COV2.S vaccination and SARS-CoV-2 variants. Assay: immunoSEQ multiplex PCR; the TCRdb copy retains only in-frame clones and omits some. Among about 320,000 clones listed, around four fifths were seen once. The sample in question was peripheral blood, obtained in a trial of Ad26.COV2.S vaccine versus placebo. The receptors stem from a person aged 18 to 65 who received the Ad26.COV2.S COVID-19 vaccine or a placebo. The CDR3 runs from the conserved cysteine through the conserved F or W. D genes are given only for firm matches. Some rows have no size entry. The others give once, few or many, or a class for an expanded clone.

D gene: -; V gene: TRBV27; J gene: TRBJ2-2; clone size: -; CDR3 DNA: TGTGCCAGCCAAAGACAAACCGGGGAGCTGTTTTTT; CDR3 protein: CASQRQTGELFF
D gene: -; V gene: TRBV28; J gene: TRBJ1-5; clone size: -; CDR3 DNA: TGTGCCAGCAGTTTGGGGGGAGGGGCCCGGCCCCAGCATTTT; CDR3 protein: CASSLGGGARPQHF
D gene: TRBD1; V gene: TRBV9; J gene: TRBJ2-1; clone size: -; CDR3 DNA: TGTGCCAGCAGCCCAGTTGGGACAGGGAAGCGTGAGCAGTTCTTC; CDR3 protein: CASSPVGTGKREQFF
D gene: -; V gene: TRBV5-1; J gene: TRBJ1-2; clone size: -; CDR3 DNA: TGCGCCAGCAGCTTGGAAGGGAGGACTGGCTACACCTTC; CDR3 protein: CASSLEGRTGYTF
D gene: -; V gene: TRBV28; J gene: TRBJ2-7; clone size: -; CDR3 DNA: TGTGCCAGCAGCCTAGCGGACAGCTACGAGCAGTACTTC; CDR3 protein: CASSLADSYEQYF
D gene: -; V gene: TRBV5-1; J gene: TRBJ1-1; clone size: -; CDR3 DNA: TGCGCCAGCAGAGGCCAGGACGACACTGAAGCTTTCTTT; CDR3 protein: CASRGQDDTEAFF
D gene: TRBD1; V gene: TRBV6-5; J gene: TRBJ1-1; clone size: -; CDR3 DNA: TGTGCCAGCAGTCCACAGACAGGGTACACTGAAGCTTTCTTT; CDR3 protein: CASSPQTGYTEAFF
D gene: TRBD1; V gene: TRBV25-1; J gene: TRBJ2-3; clone size: once; CDR3 DNA: TGTGCCAGCAGTGTTACAGGGGGCTCAGATACGCAGTATTTT; CDR3 protein: CASSVTGGSDTQYF
D gene: -; V gene: TRBV27; J gene: TRBJ1-5; clone size: -; CDR3 DNA: TGTGCCAGCAGTAACACTATTAGCAATCAGCCCCAGCATTTT; CDR3 protein: CASSNTISNQPQHF
D gene: -; V gene: TRBV27; J gene: TRBJ1-2; clone size: -; CDR3 DNA: TGTGCCAGCAGCCCCACAGGGAGATATGGCTACACCTTC; CDR3 protein: CASSPTGRYGYTF
D gene: TRBD1; V gene: TRBV27; J gene: TRBJ2-1; clone size: -; CDR3 DNA: TGTGCCAGCCGGCGGACAGGGTATGGTGAGCAGTTCTTC; CDR3 protein: CASRRTGYGEQFF
D gene: -; V gene: TRBV15; J gene: TRBJ1-5; clone size: -; CDR3 DNA: TGTGCCACCAGCAGGACAGGATTGAATCAGCCCCAGCATTTT; CDR3 protein: CATSRTGLNQPQHF
D gene: -; V gene: TRBV4-1; J gene: TRBJ2-6; clone size: -; CDR3 DNA: TGCGCCAGCAGCCAAGGGCAGCTGGGGGTCAACGTCCTGACTTTC; CDR3 protein: CASSQGQLGVNVLTF
D gene: -; V gene: TRBV11-2; J gene: TRBJ2-2; clone size: -; CDR3 DNA: TGTGCCAGCAGCTGGGGGTGGCAGGGATCCACCGGGGAGCTGTTTTTT; CDR3 protein: CASSWGWQGSTGELFF
D gene: -; V gene: TRBV7-9; J gene: TRBJ2-5; clone size: -; CDR3 DNA: TGTGCCAGCAGCCCCCTTCCTATTGCCGGGCCGGACTTGGAGACCCAGTACTTC; CDR3 protein: CASSPLPIAGPDLETQYF
D gene: -; V gene: TRBV4-2; J gene: TRBJ1-3; clone size: -; CDR3 DNA: TGTGCCAGCAGCCTCGATAAGGGGGCTGGAAACACCATATATTTT; CDR3 protein: CASSLDKGAGNTIYF
D gene: TRBD1; V gene: TRBV4-2; J gene: TRBJ1-1; clone size: -; CDR3 DNA: TGTGCCAGCAGCCAAGGACAGGGAAGGGGAGAGGTTGAAGCTTTCTTT; CDR3 protein: CASSQGQGRGEVEAFF
D gene: -; V gene: TRBV7-3; J gene: TRBJ1-3; clone size: -; CDR3 DNA: TGTGCCAGCAGCTTAACGGGACCCCCAGACTCTGGAAACACCATATATTTT; CDR3 protein: CASSLTGPPDSGNTIYF
D gene: TRBD2; V gene: TRBV3-1/TRBV3-2; J gene: TRBJ2-1; clone size: -; CDR3 DNA: TGTGCCAGCAGTCGACTAGCGGGGGGTTACAATGAGCAGTTCTTC; CDR3 protein: CASSRLAGGYNEQFF
D gene: -; V gene: TRBV28; J gene: TRBJ1-1; clone size: once; CDR3 DNA: TGTGCCAGCAGTACCCAGGGGTTGGGGATGAACACTGAAGCTTTCTTT; CDR3 protein: CASSTQGLGMNTEAFF
D gene: -; V gene: TRBV30; J gene: TRBJ1-6; clone size: -; CDR3 DNA: TGTGCCTGGAGTCCGGGAAACTATAATTCACCCCTCCACTTT; CDR3 protein: CAWSPGNYNSPLHF
D gene: -; V gene: TRBV3-1/TRBV3-2; J gene: TRBJ2-2; clone size: -; CDR3 DNA: TGTGCCAGCAGCGTAAGGGGGACCGGGGAGCTGTTTTTT; CDR3 protein: CASSVRGTGELFF
D gene: -; V gene: TRBV11-2; J gene: TRBJ1-2; clone size: -; CDR3 DNA: TGTGCCAGCAGCTTAGATGCCTATGGCTACACCTTC; CDR3 protein: CASSLDAYGYTF
D gene: -; V gene: TRBV9; J gene: TRBJ2-1; clone size: -; CDR3 DNA: TGTGCCAGCAGCGTAACAGAGGGGCTCTACAATGAGCAGTTCTTC; CDR3 protein: CASSVTEGLYNEQFF
D gene: TRBD1; V gene: TRBV3-1/TRBV3-2; J gene: TRBJ2-2; clone size: -; CDR3 DNA: TGTGCCAGCAGACGATCAGGGGGCGGCGCCGGGGAGCTGTTTTTT; CDR3 protein: CASRRSGGGAGELFF
D gene: -; V gene: TRBV5-1; J gene: TRBJ1-1; clone size: -; CDR3 DNA: TGCGCCAGCAGAATGGGGAGTGGTACTGAAGCTTTCTTT; CDR3 protein: CASRMGSGTEAFF
D gene: -; V gene: TRBV28; J gene: TRBJ2-5; clone size: -; CDR3 DNA: TGTGCCAGCAAACCGACAGGGAGGCTTGAGACCCAGTACTTC; CDR3 protein: CASKPTGRLETQYF
D gene: -; V gene: TRBV19; J gene: TRBJ2-7; clone size: -; CDR3 DNA: TGTGCCAGTAGTATCGGCGTGGGCGACTACGAGCAGTACTTC; CDR3 protein: CASSIGVGDYEQYF
D gene: TRBD1; V gene: TRBV6-4; J gene: TRBJ1-2; clone size: -; CDR3 DNA: TGTGCCAGCAAACCGGGACAGGCGACCTTC; CDR3 protein: CASKPGQATF
D gene: TRBD2; V gene: TRBV5-1; J gene: TRBJ2-1; clone size: -; CDR3 DNA: TGCGCCAGCAGAACCGGGACTAGCGGGTACTACAATGAGCAGTTCTTC; CDR3 protein: CASRTGTSGYYNEQFF
D gene: -; V gene: TRBV18; J gene: TRBJ2-1; clone size: -; CDR3 DNA: TGTGCCAGCTCACCGGTGGCGGGTGAGCAGTTCTTC; CDR3 protein: CASSPVAGEQFF
D gene: -; V gene: TRBV2; J gene: TRBJ1-5; clone size: -; CDR3 DNA: TGTGCCAGCAGCTTACAGGAGCCTAGCAATCAGCCCCAGCATTTT; CDR3 protein: CASSLQEPSNQPQHF
D gene: -; V gene: TRBV6-1; J gene: TRBJ2-7; clone size: few; CDR3 DNA: TGTGCCACCTCCCCGGTCTCCCGTCCCTACGAGCAGTACTTC; CDR3 protein: CATSPVSRPYEQYF
D gene: TRBD1; V gene: TRBV2; J gene: TRBJ2-7; clone size: -; CDR3 DNA: TGTGCCAGCAGGGGGACAGCCTCTATTGATTGGGGGGAGCAGTACTTC; CDR3 protein: CASRGTASIDWGEQYF
D gene: -; V gene: TRBV7-9; J gene: TRBJ2-7; clone size: -; CDR3 DNA: TGTGCCAGCAGCCATCGCCAGGGGAACTACGAGCAGTACTTC; CDR3 protein: CASSHRQGNYEQYF
D gene: -; V gene: TRBV5-4; J gene: TRBJ2-3; clone size: -; CDR3 DNA: TGTGCCAGCAGCTTACCCCTGGGGGGTGATACGCAGTATTTT; CDR3 protein: CASSLPLGGDTQYF
D gene: -; V gene: TRBV9; J gene: TRBJ2-3; clone size: -; CDR3 DNA: TGTGCCAGCAGCGTAGGCACAGATACGCAGTATTTT; CDR3 protein: CASSVGTDTQYF
D gene: -; V gene: TRBV6-1; J gene: TRBJ2-7; clone size: -; CDR3 DNA: TGTGCCAGCAGTGAAGACATACGCTACGAGCAGTACTTC; CDR3 protein: CASSEDIRYEQYF
D gene: -; V gene: TRBV19; J gene: TRBJ1-1; clone size: -; CDR3 DNA: TGTGCCAGTAGTCCACGGACTGGGGGAGCTTTCTTT; CDR3 protein: CASSPRTGGAFF
D gene: TRBD1; V gene: TRBV27; J gene: TRBJ2-5; clone size: -; CDR3 DNA: TGTGCCAGCAGTCCGACGGGACAGGGGGAAGAGACCCAGTACTTC; CDR3 protein: CASSPTGQGEETQYF
D gene: TRBD1; V gene: TRBV27; J gene: TRBJ1-2; clone size: -; CDR3 DNA: TGTGCCAGCAGTTTCCACAGGGGCGGCTATGGCTACACCTTC; CDR3 protein: CASSFHRGGYGYTF
D gene: -; V gene: TRBV29-1; J gene: TRBJ1-1; clone size: -; CDR3 DNA: TGCAGCGTTGAGTTGAGGGGGATGAACACTGAAGCTTTCTTT; CDR3 protein: CSVELRGMNTEAFF
D gene: -; V gene: TRBV28; J gene: TRBJ1-6; clone size: -; CDR3 DNA: TGTGCCAGCAGCCCAGCGTCGACGGCCGGGTCCTATAATTCACCCCTCCACTTT; CDR3 protein: CASSPASTAGSYNSPLHF
D gene: TRBD1; V gene: TRBV30; J gene: TRBJ1-1; clone size: -; CDR3 DNA: TGTGCCTGGAGTCCGACAGGGCTGAACACTGAAGCTTTCTTT; CDR3 protein: CAWSPTGLNTEAFF
D gene: -; V gene: TRBV11-3; J gene: TRBJ2-2; clone size: few; CDR3 DNA: TGTGCCAGCAGCCCCGGTGGGGCAGTGGAATTCGGGGAGCTGTTTTTT; CDR3 protein: CASSPGGAVEFGELFF
D gene: -; V gene: TRBV6-1; J gene: TRBJ2-1; clone size: -; CDR3 DNA: TGTGCCAGCAGTGAAACCGGCAGGGGTGGTATAAATGAGCAGTTCTTC; CDR3 protein: CASSETGRGGINEQFF
D gene: TRBD2; V gene: TRBV7-9; J gene: TRBJ2-3; clone size: -; CDR3 DNA: TGTGCCAGCAGCCCGGGACTAGCCACAGATACGCAGTATTTT; CDR3 protein: CASSPGLATDTQYF